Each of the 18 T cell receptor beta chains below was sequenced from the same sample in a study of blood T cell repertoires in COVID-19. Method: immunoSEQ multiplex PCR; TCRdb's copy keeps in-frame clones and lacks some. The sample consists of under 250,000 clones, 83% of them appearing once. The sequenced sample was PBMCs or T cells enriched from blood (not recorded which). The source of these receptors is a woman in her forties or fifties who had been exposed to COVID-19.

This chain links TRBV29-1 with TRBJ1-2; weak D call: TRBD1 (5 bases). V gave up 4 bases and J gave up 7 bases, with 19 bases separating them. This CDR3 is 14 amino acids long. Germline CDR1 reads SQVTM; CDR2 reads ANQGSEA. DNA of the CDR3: TGCAGCGTTGCCGAGCGGGGCCCCAGTTCTGGCTACACCTTC. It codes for CSVAERGPSSGYTF.

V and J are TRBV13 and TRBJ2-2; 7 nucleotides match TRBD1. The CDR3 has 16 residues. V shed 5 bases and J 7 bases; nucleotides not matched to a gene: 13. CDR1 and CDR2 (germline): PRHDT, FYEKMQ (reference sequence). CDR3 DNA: TGTGCCAGCAGCACTACGTTAATGACAGGGAACGGGGAGCTGTTTTTT. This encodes CASSTTLMTGNGELFF. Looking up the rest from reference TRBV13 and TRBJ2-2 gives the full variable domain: AAGVIQSPRHLIKEKRETATLKCYPIPRHDTVYWYQQGPGQDPQFLISFYEKMQSDKGSIPDRFSAQQFSDYHSELNMSSLELGDSALYFCASSTTLMTGNGELFFGEGSRLTVL.

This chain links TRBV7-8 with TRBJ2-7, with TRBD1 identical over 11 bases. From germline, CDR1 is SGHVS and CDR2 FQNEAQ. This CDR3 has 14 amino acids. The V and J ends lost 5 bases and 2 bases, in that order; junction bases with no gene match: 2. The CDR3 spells CASSPGQGAYEQYF. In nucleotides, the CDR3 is TGTGCCAGCAGCCCGGGACAGGGGGCCTACGAGCAGTACTTC. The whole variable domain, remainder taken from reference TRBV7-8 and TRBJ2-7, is GAGVSQSPRYKVAKRGQDVALRCDPISGHVSLFWYQQALGQGPEFLTYFQNEAQLDKSGLPSDRFFAERPEGSVSTLKIQRTQQEDSAVYLCASSPGQGAYEQYFGPGTRLTVT.

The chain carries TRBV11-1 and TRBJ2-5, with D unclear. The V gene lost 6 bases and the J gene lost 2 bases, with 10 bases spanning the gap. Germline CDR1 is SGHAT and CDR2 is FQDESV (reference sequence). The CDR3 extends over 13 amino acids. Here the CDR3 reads CASSPSRQETQYF. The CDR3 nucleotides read TGTGCCAGCAGTCCTAGTAGGCAAGAGACCCAGTACTTC.

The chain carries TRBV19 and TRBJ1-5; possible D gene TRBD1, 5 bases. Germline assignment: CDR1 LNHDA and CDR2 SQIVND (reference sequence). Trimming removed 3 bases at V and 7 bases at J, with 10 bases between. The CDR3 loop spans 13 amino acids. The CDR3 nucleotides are TGTGCCAGTAGTATCCAGGGTGTCCAGCCCCAGCATTTT. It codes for CASSIQGVQPQHF.

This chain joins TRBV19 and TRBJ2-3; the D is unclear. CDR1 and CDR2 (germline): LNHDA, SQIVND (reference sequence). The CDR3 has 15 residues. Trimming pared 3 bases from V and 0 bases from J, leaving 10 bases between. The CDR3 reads CASSMSPTSTDTQYF. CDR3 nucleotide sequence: TGTGCCAGTAGTATGTCGCCCACTAGCACAGATACGCAGTATTTT.

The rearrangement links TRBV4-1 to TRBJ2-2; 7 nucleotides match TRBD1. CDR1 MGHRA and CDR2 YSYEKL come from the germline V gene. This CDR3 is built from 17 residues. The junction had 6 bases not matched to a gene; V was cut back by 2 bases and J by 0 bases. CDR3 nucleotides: TGCGCCAGCAGCCAATGGCCTGGACAGGCGAACACCGGGGAGCTGTTTTTT. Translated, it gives CASSQWPGQANTGELFF.

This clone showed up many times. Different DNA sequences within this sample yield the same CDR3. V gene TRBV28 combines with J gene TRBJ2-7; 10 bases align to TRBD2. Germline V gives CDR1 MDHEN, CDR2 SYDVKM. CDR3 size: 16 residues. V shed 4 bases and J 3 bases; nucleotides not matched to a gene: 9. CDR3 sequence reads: CASSSPRTSGNYEQYF. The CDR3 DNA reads TGTGCCAGCAGTTCCCCGAGGACTAGCGGTAACTACGAGCAGTACTTC.

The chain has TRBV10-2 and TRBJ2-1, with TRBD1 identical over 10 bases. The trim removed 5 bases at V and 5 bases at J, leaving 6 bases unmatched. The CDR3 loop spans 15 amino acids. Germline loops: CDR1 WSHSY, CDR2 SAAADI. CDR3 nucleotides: TGCGCCAGCAGTTCCCCGGACAGGGGGGACAATGAGCAGTTCTTC. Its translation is CASSSPDRGDNEQFF.

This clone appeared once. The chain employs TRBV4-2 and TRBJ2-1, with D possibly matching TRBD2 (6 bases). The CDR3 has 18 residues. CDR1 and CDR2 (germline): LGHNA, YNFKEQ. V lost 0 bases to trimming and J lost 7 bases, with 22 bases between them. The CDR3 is CASSQDPLAPGVRNEQFF. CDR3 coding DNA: TGTGCCAGCAGCCAAGACCCGTTGGCCCCGGGAGTGAGGAATGAGCAGTTCTTC.

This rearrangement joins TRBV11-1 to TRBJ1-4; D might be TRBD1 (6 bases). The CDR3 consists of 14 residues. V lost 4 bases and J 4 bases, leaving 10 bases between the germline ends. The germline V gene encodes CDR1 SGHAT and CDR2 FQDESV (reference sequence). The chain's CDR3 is CASSSQGINEKLFF. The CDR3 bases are TGTGCCAGCAGCTCCCAGGGGATTAATGAAAAACTGTTTTTT. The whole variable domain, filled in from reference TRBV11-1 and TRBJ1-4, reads EAEVAQSPRYKITEKSQAVAFWCDPISGHATLYWYRQILGQGPELLVQFQDESVVDDSQLPKDRFSAERLKGVDSTLKIQPAELGDSAMYLCASSSQGINEKLFFGSGTQLSVL.

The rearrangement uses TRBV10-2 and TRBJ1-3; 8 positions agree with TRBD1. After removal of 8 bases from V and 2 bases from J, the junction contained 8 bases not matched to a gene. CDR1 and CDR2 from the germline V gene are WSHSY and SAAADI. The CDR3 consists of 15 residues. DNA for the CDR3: TGCGCCAGCGCCCTGATGGACAGGGCTGGAAACACCATATATTTT. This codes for CASALMDRAGNTIYF.

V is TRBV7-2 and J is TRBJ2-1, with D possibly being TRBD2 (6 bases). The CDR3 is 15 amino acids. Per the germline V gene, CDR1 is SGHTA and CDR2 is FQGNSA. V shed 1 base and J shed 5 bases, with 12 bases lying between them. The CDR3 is CASSLEKGTHNEQFF. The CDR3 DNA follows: TGTGCCAGCAGCTTAGAGAAAGGGACTCACAATGAGCAGTTCTTC.

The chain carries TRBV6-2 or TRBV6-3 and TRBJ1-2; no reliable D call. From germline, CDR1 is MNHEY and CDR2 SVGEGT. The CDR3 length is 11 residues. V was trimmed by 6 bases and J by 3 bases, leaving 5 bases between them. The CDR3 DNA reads TGTGCCAGCAGCTCTCACTATGGCTACACCTTC. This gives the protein CASSSHYGYTF.

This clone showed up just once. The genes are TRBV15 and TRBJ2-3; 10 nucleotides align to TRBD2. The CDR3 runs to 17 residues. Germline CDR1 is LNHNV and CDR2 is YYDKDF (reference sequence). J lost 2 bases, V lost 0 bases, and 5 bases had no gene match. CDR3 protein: CATSRESLAGVTDTQYF. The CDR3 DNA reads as TGTGCCACCAGCAGAGAGTCTCTAGCGGGGGTCACAGATACGCAGTATTTT.

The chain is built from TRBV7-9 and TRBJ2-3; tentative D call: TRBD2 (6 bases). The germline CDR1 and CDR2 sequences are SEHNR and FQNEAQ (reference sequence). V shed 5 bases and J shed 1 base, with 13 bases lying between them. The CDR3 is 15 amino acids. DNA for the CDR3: TGTGCCAGCAGCCAAAGGGCGGGACGCACAGATACGCAGTATTTT. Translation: CASSQRAGRTDTQYF.

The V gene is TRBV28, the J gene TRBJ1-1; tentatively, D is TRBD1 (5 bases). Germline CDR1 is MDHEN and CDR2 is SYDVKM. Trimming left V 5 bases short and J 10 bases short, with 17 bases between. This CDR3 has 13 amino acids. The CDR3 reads CASSTYQGKGAFF. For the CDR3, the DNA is TGTGCCAGCAGTACATACCAGGGCAAAGGAGCTTTCTTT.

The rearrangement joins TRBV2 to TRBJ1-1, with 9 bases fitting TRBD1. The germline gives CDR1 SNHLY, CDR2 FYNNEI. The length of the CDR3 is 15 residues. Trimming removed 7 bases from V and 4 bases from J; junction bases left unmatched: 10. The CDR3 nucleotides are TGTGCCAGCAAGATTCGACAGGGGGTGGGCACTGAAGCTTTCTTT. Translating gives CASKIRQGVGTEAFF. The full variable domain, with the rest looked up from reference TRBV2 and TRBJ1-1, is EPEVTQTPSHQVTQMGQEVILRCVPISNHLYFYWYRQILGQKVEFLVSFYNNEISEKSEIFDDQFSVERPDGSNFTLKIRSTKLEDSAMYFCASKIRQGVGTEAFFGQGTRLTVV.